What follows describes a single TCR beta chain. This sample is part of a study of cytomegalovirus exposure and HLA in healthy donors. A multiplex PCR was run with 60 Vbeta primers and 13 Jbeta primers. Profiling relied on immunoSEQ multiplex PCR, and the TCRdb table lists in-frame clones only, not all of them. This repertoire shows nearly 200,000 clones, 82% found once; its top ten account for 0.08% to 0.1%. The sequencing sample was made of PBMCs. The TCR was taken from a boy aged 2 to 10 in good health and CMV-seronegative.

The DNA for the CDR3 is TGTGCCAGCAGCCTGACAGGGGCCGGCGAGCAGTACTTC. Its protein is CASSLTGAGEQYF. This rearrangement joins TRBV7-3 to TRBJ2-5; 8 bases align to TRBD1. TRBJ2-7 matches the DNA end more closely, so the J call is doubtful. This CDR3 has 13 amino acids. Germline V gene lookup returns CDR1 SGHTA and CDR2 FQGTGA.